Listed below are T cell receptor beta chains from one sample, sequenced in a study of blood T cell repertoires in COVID-19. TCRdb keeps only in-frame clones here, not all; method: immunoSEQ multiplex PCR. This repertoire shows approximately 170,000 clones, approximately 80% found once; its top ten account for approximately 13%. Specimen: peripheral blood. The source is a man between 65 and 79 years old who had recovered from COVID-19. Each CDR3 is given with its conserved first and last residue. D genes are given only for firm matches. The size entry is marked missing in some rows and otherwise reads once, few, many or a size class.

NA,NA,TRBV7-2,TRBJ2-3,CASSMTYSGSDTQYF,TGTGCCAGCAGCATGACCTACAGTGGGTCAGATACGCAGTATTTT
NA,NA,TRBV28,TRBJ2-7,CASRSGLPGEQYF,TGTGCCAGCAGGTCGGGACTGCCTGGTGAGCAGTACTTC
NA,NA,TRBV7-3,TRBJ2-2,CASSLSVGELFF,TGTGCCAGCAGCTTGTCGGTCGGGGAGCTGTTTTTT
TRBD1,NA,TRBV15,TRBJ2-3,CATSKGQGTDTQYF,TGTGCCACCAGCAAGGGACAGGGAACAGATACGCAGTATTTT
TRBD2,NA,TRBV28,TRBJ2-7,CASNPPGGTYEQYF,TGTGCCAGCAATCCCCCGGGGGGAACCTACGAGCAGTACTTC
NA,NA,TRBV5-1,TRBJ2-7,CASSSPSGDEQYF,TGCGCCAGCAGCTCGCCTTCTGGAGACGAGCAGTACTTC
TRBD1,NA,TRBV6-6,TRBJ2-7,CASRFGQAYEQYF,TGTGCCAGCAGATTCGGACAGGCCTACGAGCAGTACTTC
NA,NA,TRBV4-2,TRBJ2-2,CASSQETGPNTGELFF,TGTGCCAGCAGCCAAGAAACTGGGCCCAACACCGGGGAGCTGTTTTTT
TRBD2,NA,TRBV3-1/TRBV3-2,TRBJ2-7,CASSPLGLAGARGINEQYF,TGTGCCAGCAGCCCCCTAGGGCTAGCGGGAGCCCGCGGGATCAACGAGCAGTACTTC
TRBD2,NA,TRBV7-2,TRBJ2-7,CASSLVSGLAGGTYEQYF,TGTGCCAGCAGCTTAGTATCGGGACTAGCGGGAGGGACCTACGAGCAGTACTTC
NA,NA,TRBV6-5,TRBJ1-1,CASSYGSAQGNTEAFF,TGTGCCAGCAGTTACGGGTCCGCCCAGGGGAACACTGAAGCTTTCTTT
TRBD1,NA,TRBV25-1,TRBJ2-7,CASRGQVSGEQYF,TGTGCCAGCAGGGGACAGGTATCGGGCGAGCAGTACTTC
TRBD1,NA,TRBV5-1,TRBJ1-1,CASSPQGADTEAFF,TGCGCCAGCAGCCCACAGGGGGCGGACACTGAAGCTTTCTTT
TRBD2,NA,TRBV5-1,TRBJ2-5,CASSRLAGGSRETQYF,TGCGCCAGCAGCCGACTAGCGGGAGGTAGTCGAGAGACCCAGTACTTC
TRBD1,NA,TRBV5-1,TRBJ2-1,CASSLGTGGFYNEQFF,TGCGCCAGCAGCTTGGGGACAGGGGGCTTCTACAATGAGCAGTTCTTC
NA,NA,TRBV9,TRBJ2-2,CASSPLGSRGDTGELFF,TGTGCCAGCAGCCCCCTTGGTAGCAGGGGGGACACCGGGGAGCTGTTTTTT
NA,NA,TRBV9,TRBJ2-7,CASSVGQGQFSYEQYF,TGTGCCAGCAGCGTAGGCCAGGGCCAATTCTCCTACGAGCAGTACTTC
TRBD1,NA,TRBV28,TRBJ1-4,CASGTDGGNEKLFF,TGTGCCAGCGGGACAGATGGGGGAAATGAAAAACTGTTTTTT
TRBD2,NA,TRBV15,TRBJ2-7,CATSLGLAGVEQYF,TGTGCCACCAGTTTGGGACTAGCGGGAGTCGAGCAGTACTTC
NA,NA,TRBV10-3,TRBJ2-5,CAISESAETQYF,TGTGCCATCAGTGAGTCTGCGGAGACCCAGTACTTC
NA,few,TRBV2,TRBJ2-1,CASSLPPPGSSYNEQFF,TGTGCCAGCTCCCTCCCCCCTCCGGGTAGCTCCTACAATGAGCAGTTCTTC
NA,NA,TRBV27,TRBJ1-1,CASSSQVNTEAFF,TGTGCCAGCAGTTCCCAGGTGAACACTGAAGCTTTCTTT